Each of the 23 T cell receptor beta chains below was sequenced from the same sample in a study of T cell responses to AZD1222 COVID-19 vaccine. Method: immunoSEQ multiplex PCR; TCRdb's copy keeps in-frame clones and lacks some. The sample yields some 49,000 clones, about 90% seen once. Sequenced here: peripheral blood, sampled 28 days after the second AZD1222 dose. Receptor source: an adult who received the AZD1222 COVID-19 vaccine.

CDR3 in DNA: TGTGCCACCAGCAGAGGAGGAGCTAACTATGGCTACACCTTC. Protein sequence: CATSRGGANYGYTF. The V and J genes are TRBV15 and TRBJ1-2; D ambiguous. V lost 1 base and J 0 bases, leaving 6 bases between the germline ends. This CDR3 has 14 residues. Germline V gives CDR1 LNHNV, CDR2 YYDKDF (reference sequence).

This chain joins TRBV5-4 and TRBJ1-2, with D possibly matching TRBD1 (6 bases). This CDR3 has 13 amino acids. V lost 4 bases to trimming and J lost 7 bases, with 14 bases between them. Germline assignment: CDR1 SGHNT and CDR2 YYREEE (reference sequence). Written as DNA, the CDR3 is TGTGCCAGCAGCACACAGGGACGGGGTGGCTACACCTTC. Protein sequence: CASSTQGRGGYTF.

This chain uses TRBV2 with TRBJ1-6; D remains unclear. CDR3 size: 16 residues. CDR1 is SNHLY and CDR2 is FYNNEI in the germline V gene. Trimming shortened V by 2 bases and J by 3 bases, and 11 bases separated the two germline ends. The CDR3 coding sequence is TGTGCCAGCAGTGAAAGAGGGTTCGTCTATAATTCACCCCTCCACTTT. Translation: CASSERGFVYNSPLHF.

The V call is TRBV5-6, the J call TRBJ1-1, with D uncertain. Deletions cut 7 bases from V and 5 bases from J, with 21 bases between. This CDR3 is 15 amino acids long. The V gene's germline CDR1 is SGHDT and CDR2 YYEEEE. DNA for the CDR3: TGTGCCAGCCGCCGAGTTTCAGCGACGAGGACTGAAGCTTTCTTT. Protein: CASRRVSATRTEAFF.

This clone was recorded only once. The V and J genes are TRBV7-9 and TRBJ1-2, with D unclear. V lost 7 bases and J lost 0, with 12 bases in between. This CDR3 has 14 residues. CDR1 and CDR2 from the germline V gene are SEHNR and FQNEAQ (reference sequence). CDR3 amino acids: CASTPEAANYGYTF. The CDR3, as DNA: TGTGCCAGCACCCCGGAGGCAGCTAACTATGGCTACACCTTC.

The V gene is TRBV7-3, the J gene TRBJ1-6, with D possibly TRBD1 on 5 matching bases. Trimming stripped 1 base from V and 7 bases from J, with 5 bases between. Looked up from germline, CDR1 is SGHTA and CDR2 is FQGTGA. The CDR3 contains 13 residues. The CDR3 protein is CASSLRQNSPLHF. In nucleotides, the CDR3 is TGTGCCAGCAGCTTAAGACAGAATTCACCCCTCCACTTT.

J is TRBJ1-5 and V is TRBV6-5, with TRBD1 matching 9 bases. CDR1 is MNHEY and CDR2 is SVGAGI in the germline V gene. V was pared by 2 bases and J by 7 bases, with 3 bases of the junction left unmatched. This CDR3 comprises 14 residues. The CDR3 DNA follows: TGTGCCAGCAGTTACGACAGGGGGTTCCAGCCCCAGCATTTT. Its protein product is CASSYDRGFQPQHF.

This clone was seen only a few times. Other DNA sequences from this sample encode an identical CDR3 as well. The chain couples TRBV4-1 to TRBJ1-1, with D possibly matching TRBD1 (5 bases). Trimming removed 3 bases from V and 6 bases from J, with 11 bases in between. This CDR3 has 13 residues. Germline values: CDR1 MGHRA, CDR2 YSYEKL. The CDR3 region has the DNA TGCGCCAGCAGCCAGGGGGGGAGGGCTGAAGCTTTCTTT. This encodes CASSQGGRAEAFF.

This clone was detected only once. The CDR3 coding sequence is TGCGCCAGCAGCCAGGAAAGGGAGGGGCGCGACGAGCAGTACTTC. It encodes CASSQEREGRDEQYF. The V gene is TRBV4-1, the J gene TRBJ2-7; TRBD2 agrees at 7 bases. Germline V CDR1 and CDR2: MGHRA, YSYEKL. This CDR3 spans 15 amino acids. The ends lost 3 bases at V and 5 bases at J; junction bases unmatched: 10.

The chain employs TRBV5-1 and TRBJ2-6; D is unclear. The CDR3 is made up of 16 amino acids. CDR1 is SGHRS and CDR2 is YFSETQ in the germline V gene. V lost 0 bases to trimming and J lost 0 bases, with 7 bases between them. CDR3 sequence (DNA): TGCGCCAGCAGCTTGGATGTCGGCTCTGGGGCCAACGTCCTGACTTTC. Its protein product is CASSLDVGSGANVLTF.

The V and J genes are TRBV2 and TRBJ1-6; D is unresolved. The CDR3 is 14 amino acids. The germline CDR1 and CDR2 sequences are SNHLY and FYNNEI. Trimming cost V 7 bases and J 2 bases, with 9 bases left between them. CDR3 in DNA: TGTGCCAGCATCCGGCAGCCCTATAATTCACCCCTCCACTTT. It translates to CASIRQPYNSPLHF.

This clone was counted a few times. This rearrangement joins TRBV28 to TRBJ2-7, with 8 bases matching TRBD1. The V segment lost 5 bases and the J segment 4 bases; nucleotides outside the gene matches: 13. Germline V CDR1 and CDR2: MDHEN, SYDVKM. CDR3 size: 16 residues. The CDR3 DNA follows: TGTGCCAGCAGTACAGACGGACAGGGTAGAGTTTACGAGCAGTACTTC. Translated: CASSTDGQGRVYEQYF.

The CDR3 region is CASSPGAGTNYGYTF. CDR3 coding DNA: TGTGCCAGCAGCCCGGGCGCGGGGACAAACTATGGCTACACCTTC. The V gene is TRBV5-4, the J gene TRBJ1-2, with D perhaps TRBD1 (6 bases). Trimming took off 4 bases at V and 2 bases at J, with 15 bases between the two ends. Germline lookup yields CDR1 SGHNT and CDR2 YYREEE (reference sequence). The CDR3 extends over 15 amino acids.

The chain couples TRBV11-3 to TRBJ2-5, with D perhaps being TRBD1 or TRBD2 (6 bases each). Germline V gives CDR1 SGHNT, CDR2 YENEEA. The CDR3 spans 18 residues. Trimming pared 5 bases from V and 4 bases from J, leaving 26 bases between. The CDR3, as DNA: TGTGCCAGCAGCCCCGGCTCCGGTAGGGGGGCCACCCCAGAGACCCAGTACTTC. Protein sequence: CASSPGSGRGATPETQYF.

The CDR3 nucleotides read TGTGCCAGCACCCGGAGGGGGGCGCGAGGAGAGACCCAGTACTTC. Translated: CASTRRGARGETQYF. The rearrangement links TRBV2 to TRBJ2-5; D might be TRBD1 or TRBD2, each matching 6 bases. CDR3 size: 15 residues. V was trimmed by 7 bases and J by 4 bases, leaving 19 bases between them. CDR1 is SNHLY, CDR2 FYNNEI, per germline.

This clone was detected once. This chain connects TRBV4-1 to TRBJ1-4; D is perhaps TRBD1 (6 bases). The CDR3 covers 14 residues. From germline, CDR1 is MGHRA and CDR2 YSYEKL. The ends were cut back, 1 base at V and 5 bases at J, with 8 bases in the middle. CDR3 region: CASSQGQGNEKLFF. CDR3 bases: TGCGCCAGCAGCCAAGGGCAGGGGAATGAAAAACTGTTTTTT.

This clone was detected a few times. This chain joins TRBV3-1 (or the pseudogene TRBV3-2) and TRBJ2-2; 7 nucleotides line up with TRBD2. With 8 bases clipped from V and 6 bases from J, the junction kept 9 bases outside the gene matches. Germline CDR1 is LGHDT and CDR2 is YNNKEL (reference sequence). This CDR3 contains 14 residues. This CDR3 reads CASRRAGVPGELFF. As DNA, the CDR3 is TGTGCCAGCCGTCGGGCGGGAGTACCCGGGGAGCTGTTTTTT.

The chain joins TRBV7-6 to TRBJ2-2; TRBD2 matches 11 bases. V shed 4 bases and J 5 bases; nucleotides not matched to a gene: 9. This CDR3 spans 17 amino acids. Germline CDR1 and CDR2: SGHVS and FNYEAQ. CDR3 amino acids: CASSSQGLAGGTGELFF. CDR3 sequence (DNA): TGTGCCAGCAGCTCCCAGGGCCTAGCGGGAGGTACCGGGGAGCTGTTTTTT.

The chain uses TRBV19 and TRBJ1-2; 9 positions agree with TRBD1. The CDR3 has 16 amino acids. Germline CDR1 is LNHDA and CDR2 is SQIVND (reference sequence). V lost 2 bases, J lost 2 bases, and 6 bases stayed unmatched. The CDR3 is CASSIISGQGNYGYTF. CDR3 coding DNA: TGTGCCAGTAGTATAATTTCGGGACAGGGCAACTATGGCTACACCTTC.

The chain employs TRBV4-1 and TRBJ1-1; D is unresolved. The CDR3 consists of 15 residues. V shed 0 bases and J shed 1 base, with 9 bases lying between them. Germline V gene data show CDR1 as MGHRA and CDR2 as YSYEKL. The CDR3 coding sequence is TGCGCCAGCAGCCAAGATAGGAATCCGAACACTGAAGCTTTCTTT. It yields the protein CASSQDRNPNTEAFF.

The chain employs TRBV28 and TRBJ1-3; TRBD1 agrees at 8 bases. The CDR3 extends over 18 amino acids. Trimming at V came to 4 bases and at J to 0 bases, leaving 11 bases not matched to a gene. Germline V CDR1 and CDR2: MDHEN, SYDVKM. The CDR3 reads CASSSLPGGQGSGNTIYF. As DNA, the CDR3 is TGTGCCAGCAGTTCACTTCCCGGAGGACAGGGCTCTGGAAACACCATATATTTT. Drawing the rest from reference TRBV28 and TRBJ1-3, the complete variable domain is DVKVTQSSRYLVKRTGEKVFLECVQDMDHENMFWYRQDPGLGLRLIYFSYDVKMKEKGDIPEGYSVSREKKERFSLILESASTNQTSMYLCASSSLPGGQGSGNTIYFGEGSWLTVV.

The rearrangement uses TRBV6-5 and TRBJ2-5; a possible D gene is TRBD2 (5 bases). Germline CDR1 is MNHEY and CDR2 is SVGAGI. There are 15 residues in the CDR3. V lost 6 bases to trimming and J lost 1 base, with 15 bases between them. CDR3 sequence (DNA): TGTGCCAGCAGCAGCCCGGGAAAAAGCCAAGAGACCCAGTACTTC. This translates into CASSSPGKSQETQYF.

Worth noting for this clone: Germline and junction disagree at one end, which may indicate a read error. J is TRBJ1-4 and V is TRBV19; no reliable D call. Germline V gives CDR1 LNHDA, CDR2 SQIVND (reference sequence). This CDR3 spans 15 amino acids. DNA for the CDR3: TGTGCCAGTAGTATTGGGCAGAGCACTAGTGAAAAACTGTTTTTT. It is translated as CASSIGQSTSEKLFF.